This T cell receptor (beta chain) comes out of a study of T cell repertoires in cytomegalovirus infection. This clonotype was recorded many times. TCRdb re-derived calls from the reads in MiXCR, one entry per CDR3 protein. The repertoire holds about 210,000 distinct CDR3 sequences, with roughly 6.5% as singletons. This TCR was sampled from a human donor in good health (CMV status not recorded). Some clones in this sample may be carry-over from other donors' samples. The specimen was PBMCs.

The CDR3 nucleotides read TGTGCCAGCAGCTTAAGACCGGCCCAAGAGACCCAGTACTTC. The encoded protein is CASSLRPAQETQYF. This chain links TRBV7-2 with TRBJ2-5; unclear D gene. Trimming shortened V by 2 bases and J by 1 base, and 8 bases separated the two germline ends. Per the germline V gene, CDR1 is SGHTA and CDR2 is FQGNSA. This CDR3 region has 14 residues.